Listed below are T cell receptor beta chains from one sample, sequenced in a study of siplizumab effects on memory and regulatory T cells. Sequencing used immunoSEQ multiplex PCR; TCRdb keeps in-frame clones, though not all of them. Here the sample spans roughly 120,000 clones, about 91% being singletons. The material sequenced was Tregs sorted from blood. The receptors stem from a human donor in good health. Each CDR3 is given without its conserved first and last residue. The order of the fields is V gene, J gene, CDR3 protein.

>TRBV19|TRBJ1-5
ASVWRAVNSNQPQH
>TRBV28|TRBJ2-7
ASSPWGQASYEQY
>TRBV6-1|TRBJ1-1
ASSGLQAAGTEAF
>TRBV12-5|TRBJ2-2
ASGTNTGELF
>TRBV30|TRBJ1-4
AWRTNRWEKLF
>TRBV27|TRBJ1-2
ASRDGSGVGLAYGYT
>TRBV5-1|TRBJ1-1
ASRGQLNTEAF
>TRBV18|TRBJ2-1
ASSFGTIGLAGGYNEQF
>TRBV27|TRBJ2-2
ASSPLAGRNTGELF
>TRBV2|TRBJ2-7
ATRMSASSYEQY
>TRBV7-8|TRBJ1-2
ASSPRTGAFYGYT
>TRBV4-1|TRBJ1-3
ASSQGQGAAGNTIY
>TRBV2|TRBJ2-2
ASSPIAPGESGELF
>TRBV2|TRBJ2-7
ASSVVGAGEQY
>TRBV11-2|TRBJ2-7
ASRGQGYYEQY
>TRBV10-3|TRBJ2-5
AIGRDPGGETQY
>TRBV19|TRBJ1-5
ASTVGQGAQPQH
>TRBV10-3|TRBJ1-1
AISAAQKHTEAF
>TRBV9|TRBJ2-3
ASSVSSVYLDTQY
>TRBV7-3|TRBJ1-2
ASSALQGLGYT
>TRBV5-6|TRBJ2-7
ASSPTIGGAPYEQY
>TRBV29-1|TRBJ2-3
SATATSGGALIWY
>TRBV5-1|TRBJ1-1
ASSLPQGQNTEAF
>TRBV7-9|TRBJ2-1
ASSRSGGYNEQF
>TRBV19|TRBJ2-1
ARNGPSHNNEQF
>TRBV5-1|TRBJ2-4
ASSLGQGFKNIQY
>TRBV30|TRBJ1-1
AWTRSTEAF
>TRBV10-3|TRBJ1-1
AISRDRGTEAF
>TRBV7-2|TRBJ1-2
ASRGTANGYT
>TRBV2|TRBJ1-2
ASSFRERNYGYT
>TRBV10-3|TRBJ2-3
ASGPGLAGGSTDTQY
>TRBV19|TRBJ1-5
ASIQGGASNQPQH
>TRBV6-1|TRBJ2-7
ASRFGVIYEQY
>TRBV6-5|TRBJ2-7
ASSYSRLGSNEQY
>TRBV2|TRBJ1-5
ASSVPGVRGNQPQH
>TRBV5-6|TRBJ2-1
ASSLKRPHEQF
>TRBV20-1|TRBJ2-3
SADSLDTQY
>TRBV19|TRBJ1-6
ASSRIELASPLH
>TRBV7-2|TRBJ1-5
ASSLVGGSNQPQH
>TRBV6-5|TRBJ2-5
ASSSRTSGGFTQY
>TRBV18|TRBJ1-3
ASSPPGGGNTIY
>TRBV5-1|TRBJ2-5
ASSLAGETQY
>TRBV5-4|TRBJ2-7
ASSRDSYEQY
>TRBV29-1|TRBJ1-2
SANFRDSYGYT
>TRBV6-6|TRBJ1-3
ASNPTGDSGNTIY
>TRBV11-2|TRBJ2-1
ASREQGGQYNEQF
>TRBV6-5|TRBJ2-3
ASSYYQRTDTQY
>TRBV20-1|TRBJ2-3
SAMGTDTQY
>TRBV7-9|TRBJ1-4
ASSLDGEKLF
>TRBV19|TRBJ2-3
ASSILAAPADTQY
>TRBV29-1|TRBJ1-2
SVGLGANYGYT
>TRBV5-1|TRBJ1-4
ASSQVGKTNEKLF
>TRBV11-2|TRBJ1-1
ASSARGAPMNTEAF
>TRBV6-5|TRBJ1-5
ASSYSNGGNQPQH
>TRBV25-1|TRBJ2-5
ASSGDTETQY
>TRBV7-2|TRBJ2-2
ASSLVRNTGELF
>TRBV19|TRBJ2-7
ASKTGLSSYEQY
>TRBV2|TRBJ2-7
ASSLVGTSYEQY
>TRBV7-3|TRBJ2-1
ASSSRGHEQF